These 6 T cell receptor beta chains came from one sample sequenced in a study of blood T cells in healthy people across ages. A sample-barcoded 5' primer and a J-beta primer mix were used in a second PCR of about 6 to 11 cycles. From the 5' RACE reads, TCRdb called clonotypes with MiXCR, one entry per CDR3 protein. Of about 1.8 million distinct CDR3 sequences listed, roughly 49% are singletons. Sequenced material: blood. Receptor source: a woman aged 35 to 49 in good health.

This clonotype was observed a handful of times. The CDR3 DNA is TGCAGTGCCTCATCCGGGACTAGCGGCAACCTTTTTTCAGATACGCAGTATTTT. Translated, it gives CSASSGTSGNLFSDTQYF. The J gene is TRBJ2-3, the V gene TRBV20-1; TRBD2 aligns across 11 bases. In germline, CDR1 is DFQATT, CDR2 SNEGSKA (reference sequence). The ends lost 6 bases at V and 4 bases at J; junction bases unmatched: 18. The length of the CDR3 is 18 residues.

This clonotype has just a few counts. The rearrangement links TRBV20-1 to TRBJ2-5; 10 bases are shared with TRBD1. With 1 base clipped from V and 2 bases from J, the junction kept 13 bases outside the gene matches. The CDR3 sequence is 18 residues long. CDR1 and CDR2 from the germline V gene are DFQATT and SNEGSKA (reference sequence). The CDR3 spells CSARVWDRGIPVQETQYF. CDR3 sequence (DNA): TGCAGTGCTAGAGTGTGGGACAGGGGAATCCCCGTACAAGAGACCCAGTACTTC.

This clonotype has a single count. The rearrangement uses TRBV6-5 and TRBJ2-1; 9 bases match TRBD2. Germline V CDR1 and CDR2: MNHEY, SVGAGI. V trimming: 5 bases; J trimming: 8 bases; junction bases outside the gene matches: 7. The CDR3 is 14 amino acids. This CDR3 is CASSNGLARDEQFF. The DNA for the CDR3 is TGTGCCAGCAGTAACGGACTAGCGAGGGATGAGCAGTTCTTC.

This chain connects TRBV7-9 to TRBJ1-5, with D uncertain. The CDR3 contains 12 residues. The V gene's germline CDR1 is SEHNR and CDR2 FQNEAQ (reference sequence). V gave up 5 bases and J gave up 13 bases, with 15 bases separating them. CDR3 in amino acids: CASSRSDMLQHF. The CDR3 region has the DNA TGTGCCAGCAGCCGTAGCGACATGCTGCAGCATTTT.

The V call is TRBV11-2, the J call TRBJ2-7; TRBD1 agrees at 7 bases. Gene TRBJ2-5 matches the end of the DNA better, so the J call may be wrong. This CDR3 contains 13 residues. Germline V gene data show CDR1 as SGHAT and CDR2 as FQNNGV. The CDR3 here is CASDRDLKETQYF. CDR3 nucleotide sequence: TGTGCCAGCGACAGGGATCTTAAGGAGACCCAGTACTTC.

This clonotype showed up many times. This chain joins TRBV20-1 and TRBJ2-1, with 9 nucleotides matching TRBD1. Looked up from germline, CDR1 is DFQATT and CDR2 is SNEGSKA (reference sequence). CDR3 length equals 12 residues. V was clipped by 4 bases and J by 7 bases; unmatched bases: 2. The CDR3 region is CSANRGRNEQFF. CDR3 bases: TGCAGTGCTAACAGGGGGCGGAATGAGCAGTTCTTC.